This entry lists 11 T cell receptor beta chains sequenced from one sample in a study of blood T cell repertoires in COVID-19. Assay used: immunoSEQ multiplex PCR; TCRdb lists only in-frame clones, some missing. The sample lists 120,000 or so clones, roughly 74% occurring once. The specimen was peripheral blood. The receptors come from a man between 60 and 75 years old with acute or convalescent COVID-19.

This clone was counted a single time. CDR3 DNA: TGCGCCAGCAGTGAAACCCTAGCGACAACCTACAATGAGCAGTTCTTC. As protein: CASSETLATTYNEQFF. The chain combines TRBV10-1 with TRBJ2-1; perhaps TRBD2 as D (6 bases). The germline V gene encodes CDR1 WNHNN and CDR2 SYGVQD (reference sequence). The CDR3 contains 16 residues. V was cut by 3 bases and J by 2 bases, with 14 bases left in between.

J is TRBJ2-7 and V is TRBV19, with 9 bases identical to TRBD1. The CDR3 totals 14 residues. Germline V gene lookup returns CDR1 LNHDA and CDR2 SQIVND (reference sequence). J was trimmed by 1 base and V by 6 bases; bases with no gene match: 4. The CDR3 DNA follows: TGTGCCAGTAGGGACAGGGGAGATTCCTACGAGCAGTACTTC. Its protein is CASRDRGDSYEQYF.

The chain uses TRBV11-2 and TRBJ2-1; D might be TRBD2 (6 bases). Germline V CDR1 and CDR2: SGHAT, FQNNGV. The CDR3 spans 17 residues. The V gene lost 5 bases and the J gene lost 8 bases, with 25 bases spanning the gap. CDR3 nucleotides: TGTGCCAGCAGCCCCCTTACGACGACTAGTGGCTTCGATGAGCAGTTCTTC. Translation gives CASSPLTTTSGFDEQFF.

The V and J genes are TRBV7-9 and TRBJ2-3; possible D gene TRBD1, 5 bases. V lost 2 bases and J lost 5, with 14 bases in between. Germline V gives CDR1 SEHNR, CDR2 FQNEAQ (reference sequence). The CDR3 sequence is 15 residues long. The CDR3: CASSLRQGIEDTQYF. CDR3 in DNA: TGTGCCAGCAGCTTACGGCAGGGAATCGAAGATACGCAGTATTTT.

The chain is built from TRBV12-1 and TRBJ2-1; the table names TRBD2, a call not compared with the DNA. TRBV12-1 constitutes a pseudogene. The CDR3 runs to 10 residues. CDR3 in DNA: TGTGCCAGCCGGGGGGGTGAGCAGTTCTTC. Protein: CASRGGEQFF.

Worth noting for this clone: The same CDR3 can be traced to other DNA sequences in this sample. V is TRBV24-1 and J is TRBJ1-2; 8 bases match TRBD1. Germline CDR1 and CDR2: KGHDR and SFDVKD. V dropped 7 bases and J dropped 8; count of bases not matched to a gene: 5. CDR3 length: 12 amino acids. The CDR3 region has the DNA TGTGCCACCAGCTCAGGGGGCTGGGGCTACACCTTC. The encoded protein is CATSSGGWGYTF.

This clone was seen a few times. This chain joins TRBV5-1 and TRBJ2-7; 9 nucleotides line up with TRBD1. Per germline, CDR1 SGHRS and CDR2 YFSETQ. The V segment lost 2 bases and the J segment 2 bases; nucleotides outside the gene matches: 5. The CDR3 has 15 amino acids. CDR3 nucleotides: TGCGCCAGCAGCTTTGTGACAGGGGGACCCTACGAGCAGTACTTC. Translating gives CASSFVTGGPYEQYF.

The sample holds a few counts of this clone. The chain uses TRBV5-1 and TRBJ2-2; TRBD1 matches at 8 bases. This CDR3 is 14 amino acids long. Trimming removed 4 bases from V and 3 bases from J; junction bases left unmatched: 2. Germline CDR1 reads SGHRS; CDR2 reads YFSETQ. For the CDR3, the DNA is TGCGCCAGCAGCAGGACAGGGTACACCGGGGAGCTGTTTTTT. Translated, it gives CASSRTGYTGELFF.

The chain uses TRBV24-1 and TRBJ2-3; D call uncertain. CDR1 is KGHDR and CDR2 is SFDVKD in the germline V gene. Trimming cost V 3 bases and J 6 bases, with 6 bases left between them. The length of the CDR3 is 12 residues. Here the CDR3 reads CATSDLGDTQYF. The CDR3 coding sequence is TGTGCCACCAGTGATCTAGGTGATACGCAGTATTTT.

This chain joins TRBV11-2 and TRBJ2-7, with a tentative D call TRBD1 (6 bases). Germline V lookup: CDR1 SGHAT, CDR2 FQNNGV. This CDR3 has 13 residues. Trimming cost V 6 bases and J 5 bases, with 14 bases left between them. CDR3 residues: CASRDSLSNEQYF. The DNA of the CDR3 is TGTGCCAGCAGGGACAGCTTAAGTAACGAGCAGTACTTC.

This clone has at least ten counts. The chain is built from TRBV4-2 and TRBJ2-1, with 8 bases identical to TRBD2. After removal of 2 bases from V and 4 bases from J, the junction contained 7 bases not matched to a gene. The CDR3 has 16 amino acids. Per germline, CDR1 LGHNA and CDR2 YNFKEQ. This CDR3 reads CASSQRSSGGYNEQFF. The CDR3 DNA reads TGTGCCAGCAGCCAACGGTCGAGCGGGGGATACAATGAGCAGTTCTTC.